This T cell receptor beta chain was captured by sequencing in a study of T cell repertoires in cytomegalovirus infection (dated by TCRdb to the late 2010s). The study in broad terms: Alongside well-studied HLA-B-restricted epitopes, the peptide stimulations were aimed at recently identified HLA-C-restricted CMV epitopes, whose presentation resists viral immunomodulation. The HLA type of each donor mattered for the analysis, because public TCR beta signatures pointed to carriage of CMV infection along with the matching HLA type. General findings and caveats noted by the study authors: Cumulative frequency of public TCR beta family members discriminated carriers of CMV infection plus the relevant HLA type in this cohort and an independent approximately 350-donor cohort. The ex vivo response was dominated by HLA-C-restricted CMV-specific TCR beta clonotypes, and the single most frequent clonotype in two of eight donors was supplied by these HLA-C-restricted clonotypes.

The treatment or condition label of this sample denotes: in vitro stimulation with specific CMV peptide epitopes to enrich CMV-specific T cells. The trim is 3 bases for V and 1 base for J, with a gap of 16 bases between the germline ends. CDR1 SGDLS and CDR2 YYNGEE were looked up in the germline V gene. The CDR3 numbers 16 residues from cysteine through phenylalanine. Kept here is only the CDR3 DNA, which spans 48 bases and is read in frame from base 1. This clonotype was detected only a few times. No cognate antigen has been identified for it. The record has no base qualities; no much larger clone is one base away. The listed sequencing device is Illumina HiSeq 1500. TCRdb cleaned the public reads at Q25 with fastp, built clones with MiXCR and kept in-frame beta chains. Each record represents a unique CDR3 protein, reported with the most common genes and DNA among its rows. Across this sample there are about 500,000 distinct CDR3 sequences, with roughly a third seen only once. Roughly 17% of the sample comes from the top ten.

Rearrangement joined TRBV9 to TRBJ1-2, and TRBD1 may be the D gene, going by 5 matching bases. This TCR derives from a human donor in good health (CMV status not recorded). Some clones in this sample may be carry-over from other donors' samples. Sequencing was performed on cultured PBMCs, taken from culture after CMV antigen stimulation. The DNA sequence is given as TGTGCCAGCAGCGCCCGTTTTGGGGGTATTAACTATGGCTACACCTTC. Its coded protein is CASSARFGGINYGYTF. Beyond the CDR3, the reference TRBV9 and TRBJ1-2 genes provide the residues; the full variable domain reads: DSGVTQTPKHLITATGQRVTLRCSPRSGDLSVYWYQQSLDQGLQFLIQYYNGEERAKGNILERFSAQQFPDLHSELNLSSLELGDSALYFCASSARFGGINYGYTFGSGTRLTVV.